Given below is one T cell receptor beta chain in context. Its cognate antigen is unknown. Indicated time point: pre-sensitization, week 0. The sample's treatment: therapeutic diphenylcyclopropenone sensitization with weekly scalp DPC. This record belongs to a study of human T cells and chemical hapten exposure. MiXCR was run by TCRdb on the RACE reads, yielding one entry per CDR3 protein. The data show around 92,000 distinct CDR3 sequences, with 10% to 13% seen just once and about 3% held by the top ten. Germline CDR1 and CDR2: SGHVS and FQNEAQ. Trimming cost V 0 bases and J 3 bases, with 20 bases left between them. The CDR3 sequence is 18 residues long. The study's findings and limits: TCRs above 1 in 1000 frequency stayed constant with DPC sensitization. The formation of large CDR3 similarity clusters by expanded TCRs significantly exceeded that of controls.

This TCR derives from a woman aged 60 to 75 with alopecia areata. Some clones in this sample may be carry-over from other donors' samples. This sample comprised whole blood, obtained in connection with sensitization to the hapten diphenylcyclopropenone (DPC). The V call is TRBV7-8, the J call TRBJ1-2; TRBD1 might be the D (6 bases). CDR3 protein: CASSLATKNRVPDYGYTF. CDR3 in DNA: TGTGCCAGCAGCTTAGCGACCAAAAACAGGGTTCCTGACTATGGCTACACCTTC.